Listed below are T cell receptor beta chains from one sample, sequenced in a study of glioma-infiltrating T cells. TCRdb fed the multiplex PCR reads into MiXCR, producing one record per CDR3 protein. This table holds roughly 120,000 distinct CDR3 sequences, under 30% found once. The sample consisted of glioma tissue, nonneoplastic brain tissue, or PBMCs (not recorded which). These TCRs come from a human donor with low-grade glioma or glioblastoma, undergoing nonglioma brain surgery, or in good health (not recorded which). Each CDR3 is given without its conserved first and last residue. Size is omitted from some rows. Given values are once, few, many or a class for expanded clones.

TRBV20-1,TRBJ2-5,many,SAKTSGSTQETQY
TRBV7-9,TRBJ2-3,many,ASSLRDTTDTQY
TRBV4-3,TRBJ2-7,many,ASSLERYSYEQY
TRBV15,TRBJ2-7,many,ATSRPSYPREQY
TRBV20-1,TRBJ2-5,many,SARDPGTAQETQY
TRBV2,TRBJ1-5,many,ASRGPGANQPQH
TRBV12-3/TRBV12-4,TRBJ1-5,-,ASSGNNQPQH
TRBV7-2,TRBJ2-1,many,ASSPRSGSSYNEQF
TRBV6-2/TRBV6-3,TRBJ2-1,many,ASSRTSGLLQRF
TRBV7-9,TRBJ1-1,many,ASSLDRNTEAF
TRBV29-1,TRBJ2-7,few,SVTRAGLAHTWNSYEQY
TRBV3-1,TRBJ2-1,-,ASSPSGTRGNEQF
TRBV5-6,TRBJ2-3,-,ASSDNDRGFSTDTQY
TRBV12-5,TRBJ2-1,-,ASGLSQGATEQF
TRBV6-1,TRBJ1-3,many,ASRTGNSGNTIY
TRBV6-6,TRBJ2-5,-,ASSYARGTVETQY
TRBV7-3,TRBJ1-2,many,ASSPYYGYT
TRBV4-1,TRBJ2-1,few,ASSQDRGTSGGDEQF
TRBV29-1,TRBJ1-3,once,SVAPEAYLSSGNTIY
TRBV7-8,TRBJ2-1,many,ASSVGQGGLNEQF
TRBV2,TRBJ1-1,many,ASRVFMNTEAF
TRBV29-1,TRBJ2-7,few,STTGAAAYEQY
TRBV10-3,TRBJ1-1,many,AISENRVNTEAF
TRBV6-2/TRBV6-3,TRBJ2-7,-,ASSWYIHEQY
TRBV20-1,TRBJ2-3,many,SAPLDGPSGTQY
TRBV6-2/TRBV6-3,TRBJ1-1,many,ASSAGQLLEAF
TRBV15,TRBJ1-5,-,ATSRDLVQPQH
TRBV12-3/TRBV12-4,TRBJ2-5,many,ASSRDRGSETQY
TRBV29-1,TRBJ2-5,many,SVREGGQETQY
TRBV4-1,TRBJ1-5,many,ASSQERGSNQPQH
TRBV6-1,TRBJ2-7,many,ASSHPGVGAAYEQY
TRBV20-1,TRBJ1-2,many,SAPFRGRNGYT
TRBV20-1,TRBJ1-5,many,SACRGLAVGNQPQH
TRBV29-1,TRBJ2-1,-,SVAYNEQF
TRBV27,TRBJ1-3,many,ASSLVGRGRSGNTIY
TRBV3-1,TRBJ2-4,few,ASSQVVGRGIQY
TRBV4-1,TRBJ2-7,-,ASSRPGLISYEQY
TRBV5-1,TRBJ2-7,-,ASSLAHEQY
TRBV18,TRBJ2-1,-,ASSPDSYNKQF
TRBV20-1,TRBJ2-7,many,SAPLRTSGGEQY
TRBV11-2,TRBJ2-5,-,ASSFSSGGGGETQY
TRBV5-1,TRBJ1-5,many,ASSVDGNQPQH
TRBV20-1,TRBJ2-7,many,SGSWTPYEQY
TRBV7-3,TRBJ2-1,-,ASSLSPGLAGGRDEQF
TRBV12-5,TRBJ2-7,many,ASGLNALSSYEQY
TRBV6-1,TRBJ2-2,many,ATTAQPEGWNTGELF
TRBV6-1,TRBJ2-1,-,SSARTRSYNEQF
TRBV7-2,TRBJ1-1,many,ASSLAGSGTEAF
TRBV6-2/TRBV6-3,TRBJ2-7,many,ASLFSLGGFEQY
TRBV3-1,TRBJ1-1,many,ASSHGFYTEAF
TRBV19,TRBJ1-1,few,ASIRAGTGGSTEAF
TRBV3-1,TRBJ1-1,many,ASSRTAGTEAF